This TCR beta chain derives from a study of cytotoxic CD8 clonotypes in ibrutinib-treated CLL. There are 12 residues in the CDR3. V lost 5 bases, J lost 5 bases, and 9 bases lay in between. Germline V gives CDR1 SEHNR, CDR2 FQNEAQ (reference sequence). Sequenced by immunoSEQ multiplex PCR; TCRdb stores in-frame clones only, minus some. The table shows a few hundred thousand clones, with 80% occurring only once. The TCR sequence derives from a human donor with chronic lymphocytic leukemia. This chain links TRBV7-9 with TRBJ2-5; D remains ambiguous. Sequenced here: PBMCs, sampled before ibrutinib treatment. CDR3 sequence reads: CASSRIGETQYF. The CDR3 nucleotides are TGTGCCAGCAGCCGGATAGGTGAGACCCAGTACTTC.